This T cell receptor beta chain came from a study of Graves' ophthalmopathy and Graves' hyperthyroidism (dated by TCRdb to 2017 to 2018). Looking at the study overall: Peripheral blood samples were taken at the time of initial diagnosis, before any treatment was given. To explore V-J signatures that separate ophthalmopathy from hyperthyroidism, a discovery set of about a hundred patients was enrolled, consisting of roughly 45 with ophthalmopathy and around 57 with stable hyperthyroidism. In over five hyperthyroidism patients, the T-cell repertoires found in thyroid tissue were compared with those found in blood. To tell Graves' ophthalmopathy apart from Graves' hyperthyroidism, and to predict which patients would progress to ophthalmopathy, the study relied on TCR beta repertoire signatures. An independent validation cohort was composed of roughly 18 hyperthyroidism patients and more than 15 patients who later progressed from hyperthyroidism to ophthalmopathy. Once sampling was done, hyperthyroidism patients were given methimazole at a starting dose of 30 mg daily, while ophthalmopathy patients were given high-dose intravenous methylprednisolone. In total, 135 blood samples were TCR-sequenced: roughly 45 ophthalmopathy, approximately 75 hyperthyroidism and some 17 hyperthyroidism-to-ophthalmopathy patients.

This clonotype was found many times. Its recognized antigen is unknown. Per-base qualities were not stored, and no clone one base away is much larger. The paper's findings and limits, for the study overall: In cross-validation, the 13-signature model distinguished ophthalmopathy from stable hyperthyroidism with 85% to 90% sensitivity and around 81% specificity, and in the test set the corresponding values were about 80% and 75%. Most expanded thyroid clonotypes with frequency above 0.001 were also detected in blood, suggesting blood repertoires may reflect the thyroid immune response. Sample size was not predetermined statistically, and investigators were not blinded to group allocation. In validation, the model predicted ophthalmopathy progression with over 60% sensitivity and 72% to 80% specificity; eleven to twelve predicted patients were CT-confirmed with GO in a median of approximately six months.

The ophthalmopathy patients had moderately to severely active disease, with a Clinical Activity Score of 3 or higher, a NOSPECS grade of 4 or higher, and a disease duration of less than 3 months. Patients with other autoimmune diseases, uncontrolled infections, pregnancy or lactation were excluded from the study. Clinical symptoms, serum thyroxine, TRAb, thyroid ultrasound and orbital computed tomography were used for diagnosis. Ficoll-Paque density gradient centrifugation was used to isolate PBMCs from under 11 ml of fresh peripheral blood. Trizol reagent was used to extract the total RNA, and its quality was then checked on an Agilent 2100 Bioanalyzer. Including the terminal cysteine and phenylalanine, the CDR3 comprises 13 residues. The only DNA kept is the CDR3, 39 bases in frame from the first base. For CDR1 and CDR2, the germline V gene lists KGHDR and SFDVKD. Unmatched junction bases come to 2, with V trimmed by 5 bases and J by 5 bases.

TCR beta CDR3 regions were amplified from RNA transcripts for repertoire sequencing. HTBI primers and the Qiagen OneStep RT-PCR kit were used in a first-round RT-PCR, which was followed by a second-round multiplex PCR, size selection and purification. Libraries were sequenced on an Illumina HiSeq2000 using paired-end 100 bp reads. The authors' pipeline ran thus. SOAPnuke was used for read processing, and reads with adapters, uncalled bases, a mean Phred below 15, or no exact constant-primer or identifier match were discarded. High-quality paired reads were merged with COPE v1.2.5. Each unique nucleotide sequence was treated as a clonotype, and MiTCR v1.1 was used to align the clonotypes to the IMGT TRB V, D and J references. The analysis was limited to V-J combinations with a frequency above 0.0001, which together covered 99.2% of the repertoires. A TCR clonal expansion and chaos score per V-J combination was defined as the ratio of F50 clonal expansion to chaos observed in the TCRdist matrix. Welch's t-statistics and random forest were used to reduce the features to about 12 V-J combinations, which were then used as input to a naive Bayes classifier. The similarity between thyroid and blood repertoires was quantified using the Morisita-Horn index. In-frame beta chains were kept once TCRdb had trimmed the public reads at Q25 with fastp and called clones with MiXCR. Entries that share a CDR3 protein sequence are merged under the most common genes and DNA. TCRdb, not the original authors, processed these V and J calls. Across this sample there are about 740,000 distinct CDR3 sequences, with around 40% seen only once. Roughly 45% of the sample rests with the top ten.

Recombination joined TRBV24-1 with TRBJ2-5, and 9 junction bases match TRBD2. The clonotype was recovered from an adult man with Graves' ophthalmopathy. Sequencing was carried out using peripheral blood. CDR3 protein: CATSAGLAETQYF. The DNA sequence is TGTGCCACCAGTGCCGGACTAGCGGAGACCCAGTACTTC.